What follows are 10 T cell receptor beta chains derived from one specimen sequenced in a study of response to subunit inactivated influenza vaccine (dated by TCRdb to 2016 to 2019). Library construction relied on RT-PCR. Sequencing was carried out with an Illumina HiSeq 2500. TCRdb reprocessing: public reads trimmed at Q25 with fastp, clones called with MiXCR, in-frame beta chains kept. Rows merge per CDR3 protein into single entries with the most common DNA and genes. The sample has about 700,000 distinct CDR3 sequences on record, 14% of them singletons. The ten largest account for 6% to 7% of the sample. The source was PBMCs from blood, collected 14 to 15 days before vaccination. Source of these receptors: a man aged 50 or older who received an inactivated influenza vaccine. Donor details come from another sample of the same person, matched by shared clones.

This clonotype was counted between two and nine times. The chain carries TRBV7-9 and TRBJ2-3, with D possibly being TRBD2 (5 bases). Looked up from germline, CDR1 is SEHNR and CDR2 is FQNEAQ (reference sequence). V lost 5 bases and J 0 bases, leaving 12 bases between the germline ends. This CDR3 comprises 15 residues. The CDR3 is CASSRSGSSTDTQYF. DNA of the CDR3: TGTGCCAGCAGCCGAAGCGGTAGCAGCACAGATACGCAGTATTTT.

The chain's CDR3 is CASTRDRGGYTF. CDR3 DNA sequence: TGTGCCAGCACCAGGGACAGGGGCGGCTACACCTTC. J is TRBJ1-2 and V is TRBV7-9, with 10 bases matching TRBD1. Per germline, CDR1 SEHNR and CDR2 FQNEAQ (reference sequence). The CDR3 has 12 residues. The V segment lost 7 bases and the J segment 8 bases; nucleotides outside the gene matches: 4.

The chain carries TRBV4-3 and TRBJ1-5, with D maybe TRBD1 (6 bases). Germline V gene data show CDR1 as LGHNA and CDR2 as YSLEER. The V and J ends lost 0 bases and 3 bases respectively, with 15 bases between them. The CDR3 length is 17 residues. The CDR3 reads CASSQDRGQTFNQPQHF. CDR3 coding DNA: TGCGCCAGCAGCCAAGATCGGGGACAAACCTTCAATCAGCCCCAGCATTTT.

This clonotype was seen a handful of times. The chain joins TRBV7-9 to TRBJ2-7; no definite D call. Germline assignment: CDR1 SEHNR and CDR2 FQNEAQ (reference sequence). Trimming stripped 1 base from V and 2 bases from J, with 9 bases between. The CDR3 is made up of 14 amino acids. CDR3 DNA: TGTGCCAGCAGCTTAGGGGTCGGTACCTACGAGCAGTACTTC. Translating gives CASSLGVGTYEQYF.

This clonotype turned up a few times. This chain connects TRBV11-2 to TRBJ2-3; D remains unclear. Trimming shortened V by 3 bases and J by 1 base, and 8 bases separated the two germline ends. The CDR3 contains 14 residues. Germline CDR1 and CDR2: SGHAT and FQNNGV. The CDR3 reads CASSFARGTDTQYF. For the CDR3, the DNA is TGTGCCAGCAGCTTCGCTAGGGGCACAGATACGCAGTATTTT.

The chain has TRBV15 and TRBJ1-1; maybe TRBD1 (5 bases). The V and J ends lost 0 bases and 2 bases respectively, with 7 bases between them. Per germline, CDR1 LNHNV and CDR2 YYDKDF (reference sequence). This CDR3 region has 14 residues. The CDR3 here is CATSREQGNTEAFF. Here the CDR3 DNA reads TGTGCCACCAGCAGAGAGCAGGGAAACACTGAAGCTTTCTTT.

The chain has TRBV28 and TRBJ2-5; 8 positions agree with TRBD2. CDR1 is MDHEN and CDR2 is SYDVKM in the germline V gene. V gave up 6 bases and J gave up 6 bases; unmatched junction bases: 9. The CDR3 runs 14 residues. CDR3 in amino acids: CASSPGGVRKTQYF. CDR3 nucleotides: TGTGCCAGCAGCCCGGGGGGGGTTCGGAAGACCCAGTACTTC.

The genes are TRBV15 and TRBJ2-7, with D perhaps matching TRBD1 or TRBD2 (6 bases each). The CDR3 loop spans 16 amino acids. The V end lost 6 bases, the J end lost 2 bases, and 20 bases lay between the germline ends. Looked up from germline, CDR1 is LNHNV and CDR2 is YYDKDF (reference sequence). The CDR3 coding sequence is TGTGCCACCAGACCCCTCGGCGGGACAAGACCCTACGAGCAGTACTTC. Translation gives CATRPLGGTRPYEQYF.

This clonotype was counted a few times. The rearrangement links TRBV10-3 to TRBJ2-7, with D perhaps TRBD2 (5 bases). CDR3 length equals 14 residues. CDR1 and CDR2 from the germline V gene are ENHRY and SYGVKD. V was pared by 4 bases and J by 1 base, with 11 bases between. CDR3 nucleotide sequence: TGTGCCATCAGTGGTAGGACTGGGTCCTACGAGCAGTACTTC. Translation: CAISGRTGSYEQYF.

This clonotype has a handful of counts. The chain is built from TRBV20-1 and TRBJ1-1; D is ambiguous. Trimming shortened V by 3 bases and J by 0 bases, and 8 bases separated the two germline ends. The germline V gene encodes CDR1 DFQATT and CDR2 SNEGSKA (reference sequence). CDR3 length: 13 amino acids. CDR3 region: CSARTKMNTEAFF. The CDR3 DNA reads as TGCAGTGCTAGGACGAAGATGAACACTGAAGCTTTCTTT.